These 9 T cell receptor beta chains share one sample of origin, sequenced in a study of beta chain features in type 1 diabetes. Antigens of these TCRs are unknown. The authors reverse transcribed all of the isolated RNA, so sequencing captured expressed TCRB transcripts. TCRdb's copy holds only in-frame clones and misses some; the assay was immunoSEQ multiplex PCR. The repertoire holds about 340,000 clones, roughly 13% seen once, with roughly 0.015% in the top ten. Study outcomes and limitations: Within each of all four CD4+ subsets, Type 1 diabetes patients had TCRB CDR3s that were moderately but significantly shorter.

Source material: naive CD4+ T cells from blood. Source of these receptors: a woman aged 18-29 years with type 1 diabetes.

The chain recombines TRBV7-2 with TRBJ2-1; 9 bases line up with TRBD2. With 7 bases clipped from V and 4 bases from J, the junction kept 8 bases outside the gene matches. There are 15 residues in the CDR3. Germline CDR1 and CDR2: SGHTA and FQGNSA. The chain's CDR3 is CASMRTSANYNEQFF. CDR3 sequence (DNA): TGTGCCAGCATGCGGACTAGCGCAAATTACAATGAGCAGTTCTTC.

CDR3: CAWRRDTLPSEYF. The DNA for the CDR3 is TGTGCCTGGAGACGGGACACTTTACCTAGTGAGTACTTC. The genes are TRBV30 and TRBJ2-7; perhaps TRBD1 as D (6 bases). CDR3 size: 13 residues. Trimming removed 3 bases from V and 11 bases from J, with 20 bases in between. Germline CDR1 GTSNPN, CDR2 SVGIG (reference sequence).

The CDR3 nucleotides are TGTGCCAGCAGCCCCCGCCCCTCCGACAGGCAGAACACTGAAGCTTTCTTT. Protein sequence: CASSPRPSDRQNTEAFF. The rearrangement uses TRBV9 and TRBJ1-1; D might be TRBD1 (6 bases). Per germline, CDR1 SGDLS and CDR2 YYNGEE. This CDR3 is 17 amino acids long. Trimming pared 4 bases from V and 1 base from J, leaving 20 bases between.

This clone was picked up a small number of times. The genes are TRBV9 and TRBJ2-6; 11 positions agree with TRBD1. V trimming: 4 bases; J trimming: 1 base; junction bases outside the gene matches: 10. Germline V lookup: CDR1 SGDLS, CDR2 YYNGEE. CDR3 length equals 19 residues. CDR3 sequence (DNA): TGTGCCAGCAGCTCCAGGACAGGGGGCGCAGGTTCTGGGGCCAACGTCCTGACTTTC. It codes for CASSSRTGGAGSGANVLTF.

The rearrangement uses TRBV7-2 and TRBJ2-5; 12 positions agree with TRBD2. This CDR3 comprises 14 residues. Germline lookup yields CDR1 SGHTA and CDR2 FQGNSA. V was pared by 5 bases and J by 4 bases, with 2 bases of the junction left unmatched. The CDR3 reads CASSPGLAGETQYF. Written as DNA, the CDR3 is TGTGCCAGCAGCCCGGGACTAGCGGGAGAGACCCAGTACTTC.

The V and J genes are TRBV19 and TRBJ1-2; 8 bases are shared with TRBD1. The CDR3 has 15 amino acids. The V segment lost 7 bases and the J segment 2 bases; nucleotides outside the gene matches: 9. Germline V gene data show CDR1 as LNHDA and CDR2 as SQIVND (reference sequence). The CDR3 DNA sequence: TGTGCCAGTATGCGACCGGGACAGGTCAACTATGGCTACACCTTC. Its translation is CASMRPGQVNYGYTF.

There are a few counts of this clone. The chain uses TRBV11-2 and TRBJ1-2; D is uncertain. V lost 8 bases, J lost 7 bases, and 17 bases lay in between. Germline assignment: CDR1 SGHAT and CDR2 FQNNGV. The CDR3 is 13 residues long. Here the CDR3 reads CASALDMTGGYTF. DNA of the CDR3: TGTGCCAGCGCCCTCGATATGACTGGTGGCTACACCTTC.

The chain has TRBV28 and TRBJ2-3; TRBD1 might be the D (6 bases). Germline CDR1 and CDR2: MDHEN and SYDVKM. Trimming cost V 2 bases and J 6 bases, with 18 bases left between them. The CDR3 spans 16 residues. CDR3 sequence (DNA): TGTGCCAGCAGTTTAATACCGGCAGGGGCAATCGATACGCAGTATTTT. Amino acid sequence: CASSLIPAGAIDTQYF. Complete variable domain (other parts from reference TRBV28 and TRBJ2-3): DVKVTQSSRYLVKRTGEKVFLECVQDMDHENMFWYRQDPGLGLRLIYFSYDVKMKEKGDIPEGYSVSREKKERFSLILESASTNQTSMYLCASSLIPAGAIDTQYFGPGTRLTVL.

CDR3 sequence (DNA): TGTGCCAGCAGCTTATGGGGCATGAACAATGAGCAGTTCTTC. Its translation: CASSLWGMNNEQFF. The chain combines TRBV13 with TRBJ2-1, with D perhaps matching TRBD1 (5 bases). V shed 2 bases and J shed 5 bases, with 10 bases lying between them. The CDR3 runs to 14 residues. Germline CDR1 reads PRHDT; CDR2 reads FYEKMQ (reference sequence). The full variable domain, its missing parts supplied by reference TRBV13 and TRBJ2-1, is AAGVIQSPRHLIKEKRETATLKCYPIPRHDTVYWYQQGPGQDPQFLISFYEKMQSDKGSIPDRFSAQQFSDYHSELNMSSLELGDSALYFCASSLWGMNNEQFFGPGTRLTVL.